What follows describes a single T cell receptor beta chain. A multiplex PCR was run with 60 Vbeta primers and 13 Jbeta primers. Here immunoSEQ multiplex PCR was the method, and the copy in TCRdb shows in-frame clones only, minus some. The table includes some 98,000 clones, more than 65% detected once. The source of the sample is a study of cytomegalovirus exposure and HLA in healthy donors. The CDR3 is made up of 13 amino acids. Germline V gene sequence: CDR1 LNHDA, CDR2 SQIVND (reference sequence). V lost 7 bases and J lost 2, with 8 bases in between. Input material: PBMCs. The chain uses TRBV19 and TRBJ2-2; D perhaps matches TRBD2 (5 bases). The receptor was isolated from a human donor in good health. CDR3 nucleotides: TGTGCCAGTACTAGCCTAAACACCGGGGAGCTGTTTTTT. Its translation: CASTSLNTGELFF.